What follows are 18 T cell receptor beta chains derived from one specimen sequenced in a study of metastatic and nonmetastatic thyroid tumors. No treatment had been given to any patient before thyroid surgery. TCRdb reassembled clones from the PCR reads with MiXCR. The table lists almost 70,000 clones, 13% to 15% of them singletons. Source material: blood. The origin of the receptors is a male donor with papillary thyroid cancer or a benign thyroid nodule (not recorded which). Some clones in this sample may be carry-over from other donors' samples.

This clone occurred once. This sequence joins TRBV7-6 and TRBJ2-7; D perhaps matches TRBD1 (6 bases). The CDR3 totals 14 residues. The germline CDR1 and CDR2 sequences are SGHVS and FNYEAQ. V was shortened by 5 bases and J by 3 bases, with 14 bases between the two germline ends. This CDR3 is CASSLTPGHYEQYV. The DNA of the CDR3 is TGTGCCAGCAGCCTTACCCCGGGACACTACGAGCAGTACGTC.

This clone was seen repeatedly, ten times or more. V is TRBV20-1 and J is TRBJ2-2, with D possibly TRBD1 on 6 matching bases. CDR3 size: 13 residues. Trimming left V 5 bases short and J 5 bases short, with 12 bases between. Germline CDR1 and CDR2: DFQATT and SNEGSKA (reference sequence). The CDR3 region is CSAHQTGTGELFF. The CDR3, as DNA: TGCAGTGCTCATCAAACAGGGACCGGGGAGCTGTTTTTT.

This clone was found a few times. The chain uses TRBV28 and TRBJ2-7; 9 nucleotides align to TRBD2. After removal of 2 bases from V and 6 bases from J, the junction contained 11 bases not matched to a gene. Germline V gene lookup returns CDR1 MDHEN and CDR2 SYDVKM. This CDR3 region has 16 residues. Here the CDR3 DNA reads TGTGCCAGCAGTTTAGGGGCGGGAGGGGGCTCTCTCGAGCAGTACTTC. Encoded protein: CASSLGAGGGSLEQYF. The variable domain in full, completed from reference TRBV28 and TRBJ2-7, reads DVKVTQSSRYLVKRTGEKVFLECVQDMDHENMFWYRQDPGLGLRLIYFSYDVKMKEKGDIPEGYSVSREKKERFSLILESASTNQTSMYLCASSLGAGGGSLEQYFGPGTRLTVT.

The chain combines TRBV20-1 with TRBJ2-1, with 8 bases identical to TRBD2. The CDR3 covers 16 residues. Germline CDR1 DFQATT, CDR2 SNEGSKA (reference sequence). V was clipped by 1 base and J by 2 bases; unmatched bases: 7. The CDR3 reads CSARGGTSGPYNEQFF. In DNA, the CDR3 is TGCAGTGCTAGAGGTGGGACTAGTGGCCCCTACAATGAGCAGTTCTTC.

Worth noting for this clone: A read error may account for a junction end that differs from germline. The chain is built from TRBV11-2 and TRBJ1-5, with 10 positions matching TRBD1. The CDR3 is 14 amino acids. Germline values: CDR1 SGHAT, CDR2 FQNNGV. CDR3 sequence (DNA): TGTGCCAGCAGCTTAGGGACAGGGGGTCAGCCCCATTATTTT. Amino acids: CASSLGTGGQPHYF.

This clone was detected a few times. The chain carries TRBV4-1 and TRBJ1-2; D call uncertain. CDR1 and CDR2 from the germline V gene are MGHRA and YSYEKL. V lost 3 bases and J 5 bases, leaving 4 bases between the germline ends. The CDR3 loop spans 11 amino acids. As DNA, the CDR3 is TGCGCCAGCAGCCAGTCTTATGGCTACACCTTC. Its translation: CASSQSYGYTF.

The table lists this clone with a few counts. A much larger clone sits a single nucleotide away, making a read error possible. The chain is built from TRBV29-1 and TRBJ2-7, with 8 bases aligning to TRBD2. V dropped 3 bases and J dropped 3; count of bases not matched to a gene: 1. Germline-derived CDR1 and CDR2 are SQVTM and ANQGSEA. The CDR3 extends over 12 amino acids. CDR3 DNA sequence: TGCAGCGTTGATGGGACTAGCTACGAGCAGTACTTC. Translated: CSVDGTSYEQYF.

This clone was seen many times. V and J are TRBV3-1 and TRBJ2-1; 12 positions match TRBD1. CDR1 is LGHDT, CDR2 YNNKEL, per germline (reference sequence). This CDR3 spans 16 amino acids. The J segment lost 7 bases and the V segment lost 7 bases, leaving 11 bases of the junction unmatched. The CDR3 loop reads CASMPTPGQGANEQFF. CDR3 bases: TGTGCCAGCATGCCAACCCCGGGACAGGGGGCTAATGAGCAGTTCTTC.

This clone has a count of ten or more. This chain uses TRBV5-6 with TRBJ1-1; D gene ambiguous. V dropped 5 bases and J dropped 4 bases, with 12 bases sitting between them. This CDR3 has 13 residues. Germline CDR1 is SGHDT and CDR2 is YYEEEE. In nucleotides, the CDR3 is TGTGCCAGCAGTTCGAACGGAGTCACTGAAGCTTTCTTT. Amino acids: CASSSNGVTEAFF. Drawing the rest from reference TRBV5-6 and TRBJ1-1, the complete variable domain is DAGVTQSPTHLIKTRGQQVTLRCSPKSGHDTVSWYQQALGQGPQFIFQYYEEEERQRGNFPDRFSGHQFPNYSSELNVNALLLGDSALYLCASSSNGVTEAFFGQGTRLTVV.

A remark on this clone: A much larger clone differs by one base, so this may be a read error. The V and J genes are TRBV5-5 and TRBJ2-5, with TRBD1 as a possible D gene (5 bases). CDR1 and CDR2 from the germline V gene are SGHKS and YYEKEE (reference sequence). The CDR3 extends over 14 amino acids. Trimming stripped 1 base from V and 5 bases from J, with 12 bases between. CDR3 residues: CASSLTWGVETQYF. Here the CDR3 DNA reads TGTGCCAGCAGCTTGACATGGGGCGTGGAGACCCAGTACTTC.

At least ten counts were recorded for this clone. The gene calls are TRBV5-1 and TRBJ2-7; 13 bases map to TRBD2. CDR1 is SGHRS and CDR2 is YFSETQ in the germline V gene. After removal of 4 bases from V and 4 bases from J, the junction contained 5 bases not matched to a gene. The CDR3 contains 15 residues. CDR3 DNA: TGCGCCAGCAGCCTACTAGCGGGAGGGCAATACGAGCAGTACGTC. Protein sequence: CASSLLAGGQYEQYV.

This clone came up many times. The chain recombines TRBV18 with TRBJ1-1, with D tentatively TRBD1 (6 bases). Germline CDR1 reads KGHSH; CDR2 reads LQKENI. CDR3 size: 15 residues. Trimming removed 1 base at V and 6 bases at J, with 15 bases between. The CDR3 protein is CASSPHRNGGPEAFF. CDR3 nucleotide sequence: TGTGCCAGCTCACCACATCGTAACGGGGGCCCTGAAGCTTTCTTT.

This rearrangement joins TRBV20-1 to TRBJ2-7; possibly TRBD1 for D (6 bases). Germline loops: CDR1 DFQATT, CDR2 SNEGSKA (reference sequence). The CDR3 is made up of 13 amino acids. Trimming pared 1 base from V and 6 bases from J, leaving 13 bases between. The CDR3 here is CSARARGWGEQYF. The CDR3 DNA reads TGCAGTGCTAGAGCCAGGGGATGGGGCGAGCAGTACTTC.

The rearrangement uses TRBV5-4 and TRBJ1-3; D not certain. V lost 0 bases to trimming and J lost 6 bases, with 10 bases between them. CDR3 length: 14 amino acids. The germline gives CDR1 SGHNT, CDR2 YYREEE (reference sequence). The CDR3 bases are TGTGCCAGCAGCTTGGATGGGAGTGAAAACACCATATATTTT. This gives the protein CASSLDGSENTIYF.

This clone was observed a few times. The V call is TRBV19, the J call TRBJ1-6, with 9 nucleotides matching TRBD1. Germline trimming cut 7 bases from V and 8 bases from J; bases unmatched to any gene: 6. The germline V gene has CDR1 LNHDA and CDR2 SQIVND (reference sequence). The CDR3 extends over 14 amino acids. The CDR3 region is CASKRDRGDSPLHF. The CDR3 coding sequence is TGTGCCAGTAAACGTGACAGGGGGGATTCACCCCTCCACTTT.

This clone was seen many times. V usage is TRBV6-4 and J usage is TRBJ2-7; a possible D gene is TRBD1 (7 bases). The V gene's germline CDR1 is MRHNA and CDR2 SNTAGT. Trimming removed 5 bases at V and 7 bases at J, with 15 bases between. The CDR3 extends over 13 amino acids. The CDR3 coding sequence is TGTGCCAGCAGTAGACAGGGACTGGGAGAGCAGTACTTC. This sequence encodes CASSRQGLGEQYF.

This clone was counted many times. One end of the junction fails to match germline, which may point to a read error. The sample contains more than one DNA sequence encoding this CDR3. The chain is built from TRBV30 and TRBJ1-1; D remains ambiguous. The CDR3 length is 12 residues. CDR1 and CDR2 from the germline V gene are GTSNPN and SVGIG (reference sequence). For the CDR3, the DNA is TGTGCCTGGAGTGACGGGAACACTGAAGCCTTCTTT. Its translation: CAWSDGNTEAFF.

Ten or more counts support this clone. This chain uses TRBV6-1 with TRBJ1-5; maybe TRBD1 (5 bases). The CDR3 totals 13 residues. Germline CDR1 reads MNHNS; CDR2 reads SASEGT. V lost 8 bases, J lost 3 bases, and 11 bases lay in between. CDR3 nucleotide sequence: TGTGCCAGCCGCCGGGACGTCAATCAGCCCCAGCATTTT. This codes for CASRRDVNQPQHF.